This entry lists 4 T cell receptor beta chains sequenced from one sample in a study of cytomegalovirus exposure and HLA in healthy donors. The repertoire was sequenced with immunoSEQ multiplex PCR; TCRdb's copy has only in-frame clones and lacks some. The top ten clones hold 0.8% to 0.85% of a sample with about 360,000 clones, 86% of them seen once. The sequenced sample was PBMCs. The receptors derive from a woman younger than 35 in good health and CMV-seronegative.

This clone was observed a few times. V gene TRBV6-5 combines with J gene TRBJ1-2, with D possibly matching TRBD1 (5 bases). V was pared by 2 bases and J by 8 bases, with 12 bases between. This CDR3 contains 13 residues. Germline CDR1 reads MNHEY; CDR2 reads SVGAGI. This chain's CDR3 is CASSYRQGWGYTF. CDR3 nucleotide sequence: TGTGCCAGCAGTTACCGGCAGGGCTGGGGCTACACCTTC.

The CDR3 here is CASSSAGLTWAEAFF. The CDR3 DNA sequence: TGTGCCAGCAGCTCGGCGGGCCTCACTTGGGCTGAAGCTTTCTTT. The V call is TRBV13, the J call TRBJ1-1; D not resolved. The CDR3 totals 15 residues. The germline CDR1 and CDR2 sequences are PRHDT and FYEKMQ (reference sequence). The V end was cut by 4 bases, the J end by 6 bases, with 18 bases between.

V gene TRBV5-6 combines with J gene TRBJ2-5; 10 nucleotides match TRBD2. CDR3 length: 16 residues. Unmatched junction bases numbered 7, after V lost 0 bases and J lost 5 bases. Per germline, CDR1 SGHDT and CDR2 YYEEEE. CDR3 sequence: CASSLELAGYTETQYF. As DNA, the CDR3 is TGTGCCAGCAGCTTGGAACTAGCGGGATACACTGAGACCCAGTACTTC.

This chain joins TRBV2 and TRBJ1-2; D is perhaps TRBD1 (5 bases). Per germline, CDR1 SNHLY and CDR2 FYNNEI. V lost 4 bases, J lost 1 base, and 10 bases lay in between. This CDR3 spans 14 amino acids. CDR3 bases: TGTGCCAGCAGTGTATCCGACAGTAACTATGGCTACACCTTC. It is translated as CASSVSDSNYGYTF.